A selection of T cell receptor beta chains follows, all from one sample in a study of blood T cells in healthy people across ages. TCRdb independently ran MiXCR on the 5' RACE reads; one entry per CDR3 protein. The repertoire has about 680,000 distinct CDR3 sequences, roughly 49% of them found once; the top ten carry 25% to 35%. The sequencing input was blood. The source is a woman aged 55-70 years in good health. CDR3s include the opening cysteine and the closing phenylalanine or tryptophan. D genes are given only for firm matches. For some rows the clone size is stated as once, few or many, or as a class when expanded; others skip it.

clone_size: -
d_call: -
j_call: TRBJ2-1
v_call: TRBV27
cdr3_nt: TGTGCCAGCAGTTTAGGGGACACATATTACAATGAGCAGTTCTTC
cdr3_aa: CASSLGDTYYNEQFF

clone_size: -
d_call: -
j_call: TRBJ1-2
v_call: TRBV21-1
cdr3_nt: TGTGCCAGCAGCACGGAAGCTATGACAGGGGCGAAGGGTGGCTACACCTTC
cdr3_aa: CASSTEAMTGAKGGYTF

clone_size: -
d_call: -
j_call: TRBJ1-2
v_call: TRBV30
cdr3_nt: TGTGCCTGGAGTGTACGGACAGACTATGGCTACACCTTC
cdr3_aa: CAWSVRTDYGYTF

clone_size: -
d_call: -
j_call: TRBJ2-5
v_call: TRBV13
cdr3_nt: TGTGCCAGCAGCTACAGGGACGTTGGGGAGACCCAGTACTTC
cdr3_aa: CASSYRDVGETQYF

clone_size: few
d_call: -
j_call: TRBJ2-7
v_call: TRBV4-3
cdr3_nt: TGCGCCAGCAGCCAAGGATCGAGCTCCTACGAGCAGTACTTC
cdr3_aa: CASSQGSSSYEQYF

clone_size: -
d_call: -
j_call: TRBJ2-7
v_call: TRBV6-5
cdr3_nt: TGTGCCAGCAGTTACACTAGGGTTGGCGAGCAGTACTTC
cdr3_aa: CASSYTRVGEQYF

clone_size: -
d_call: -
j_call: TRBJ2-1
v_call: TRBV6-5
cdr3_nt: TGTGCCAGCAGTCGCTCCTCGGAGACCCAGTTCTTC
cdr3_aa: CASSRSSETQFF

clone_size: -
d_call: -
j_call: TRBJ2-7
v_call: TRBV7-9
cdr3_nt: TGTGCCAGCAGCGAGGACAGCCTATCCTACGAGCAGTACTTC
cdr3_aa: CASSEDSLSYEQYF

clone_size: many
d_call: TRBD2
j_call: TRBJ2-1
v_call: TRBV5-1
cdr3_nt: TGCGCCAGCAGACCTTCTGCGGGAGATAATGAGCAGTTCTTC
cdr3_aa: CASRPSAGDNEQFF

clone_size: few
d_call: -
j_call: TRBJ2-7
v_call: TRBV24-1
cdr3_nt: TGTGCCACCAGTGATTTCCGGGGGACCGATGAGCAGTACTTC
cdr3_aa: CATSDFRGTDEQYF

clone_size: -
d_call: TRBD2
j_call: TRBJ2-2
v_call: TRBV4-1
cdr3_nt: TGCGCCAGCAGCCAACAGGGACTAGCGGTAACCGGGGAGCTGTTTTTT
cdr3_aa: CASSQQGLAVTGELFF

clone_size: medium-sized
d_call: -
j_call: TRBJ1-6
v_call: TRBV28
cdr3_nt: TGTGCCAGCAGTTTCTTTCATCTGGGCGGGCTGAGCTCCTATAATTCACCCCTCCACTTT
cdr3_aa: CASSFFHLGGLSSYNSPLHF

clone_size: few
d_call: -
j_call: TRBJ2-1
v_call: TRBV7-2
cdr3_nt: TGTGCCAGCAGTTACGGGCAGTACAATGAGCAGTTCTTC
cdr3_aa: CASSYGQYNEQFF

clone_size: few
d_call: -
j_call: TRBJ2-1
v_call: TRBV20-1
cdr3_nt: TGCAGTGCTAGAGATTTCGCGGTTCCTTACAATGAGCAGTTCTTC
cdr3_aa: CSARDFAVPYNEQFF

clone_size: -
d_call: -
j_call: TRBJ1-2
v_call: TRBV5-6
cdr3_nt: TGTGCCAGCAGCTGGGCGGACAGAGACTATGGCTACACCTTC
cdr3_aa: CASSWADRDYGYTF

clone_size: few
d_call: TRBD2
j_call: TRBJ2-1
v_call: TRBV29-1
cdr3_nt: TGCAGCGTTGATGGGACTAGCGGACCCTACTCCTACAATGAGCAGTTCTTC
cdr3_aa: CSVDGTSGPYSYNEQFF

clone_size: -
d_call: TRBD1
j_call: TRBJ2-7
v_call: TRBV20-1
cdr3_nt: TGCAGTGCTCCCGGGACAGGGCTAACCGAGCAGTACTTC
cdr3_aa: CSAPGTGLTEQYF

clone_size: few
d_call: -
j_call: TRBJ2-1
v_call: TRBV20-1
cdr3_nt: TGCAGTGCTAGAGATCTGGACAGGCAGTTCTTC
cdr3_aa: CSARDLDRQFF

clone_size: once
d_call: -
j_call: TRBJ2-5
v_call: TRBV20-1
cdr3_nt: TGCAGTGCCTTCCCCCGGGACACTGGGGAGACCCAGTACTTC
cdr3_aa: CSAFPRDTGETQYF

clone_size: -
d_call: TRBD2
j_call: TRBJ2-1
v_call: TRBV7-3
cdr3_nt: TGTGCCAGCAGCCCAAGGGGACTAGCGGGGATCAATGAGCAGTTCTTC
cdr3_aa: CASSPRGLAGINEQFF

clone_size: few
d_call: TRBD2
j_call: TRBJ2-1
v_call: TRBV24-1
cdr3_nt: TGTGCCACCAGTGCCGCGGGAGCTTACAACAATGAGCAGTTCTTC
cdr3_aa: CATSAAGAYNNEQFF

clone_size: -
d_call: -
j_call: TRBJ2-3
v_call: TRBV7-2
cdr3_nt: TGTGCCAGCAGCTGGGGAAACACAGATACGCAGTATTTT
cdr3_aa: CASSWGNTDTQYF

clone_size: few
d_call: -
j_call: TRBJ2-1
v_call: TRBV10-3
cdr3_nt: TGTGCCATCTCGTGGGATGACAATGAGCAGTTCTTC
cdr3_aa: CAISWDDNEQFF

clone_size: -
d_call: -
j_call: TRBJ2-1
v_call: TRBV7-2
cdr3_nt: TGTGCCAGCAGCTTACGGCAGGGGTTGGCTGAGCAGTTCTTC
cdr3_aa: CASSLRQGLAEQFF

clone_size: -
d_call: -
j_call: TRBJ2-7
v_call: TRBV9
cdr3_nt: TGTGCCAGCAGCGACGGTACCTACGAGCAGTACTTC
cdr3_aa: CASSDGTYEQYF

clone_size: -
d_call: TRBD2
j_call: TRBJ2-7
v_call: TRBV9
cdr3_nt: TGTGCCAGCAGCGTAGATGGGACTATCTCCTACGAGCAGTACTTC
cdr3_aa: CASSVDGTISYEQYF

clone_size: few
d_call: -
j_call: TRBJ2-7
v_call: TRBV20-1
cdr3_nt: TGCAGTGCTACGGGGCGGGGTTCCTCCTACGAGCAGTACTTC
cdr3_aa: CSATGRGSSYEQYF

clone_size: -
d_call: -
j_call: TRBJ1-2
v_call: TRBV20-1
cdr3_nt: TGCAGTGCTAGTGGGTCCACAGCGGATGGCTACACCTTC
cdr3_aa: CSASGSTADGYTF

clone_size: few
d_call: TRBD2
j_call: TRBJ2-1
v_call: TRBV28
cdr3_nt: TGTGCCAGCACCTTGCGTGGGGGGACTAGGCCCCAATACAATGAGCAGTTCTTC
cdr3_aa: CASTLRGGTRPQYNEQFF

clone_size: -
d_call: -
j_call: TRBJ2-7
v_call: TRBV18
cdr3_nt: TGTGCCAGCTCACCTCGACCTTCGAGCTCCTACAATGAGCAGTACTTC
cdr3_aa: CASSPRPSSSYNEQYF

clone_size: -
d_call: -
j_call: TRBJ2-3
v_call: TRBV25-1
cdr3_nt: TGTGCCAGCAGGCAGACAGGGACTATAGATACGCAGTATTTT
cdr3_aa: CASRQTGTIDTQYF

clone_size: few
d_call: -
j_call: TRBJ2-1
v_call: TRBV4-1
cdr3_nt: TGCGCCAGCAGCCAGAGACAGGCTAGCTCCTACAATGAGCAGTTCTTC
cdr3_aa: CASSQRQASSYNEQFF

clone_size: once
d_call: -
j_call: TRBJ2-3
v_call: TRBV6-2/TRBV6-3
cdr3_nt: TGTGCCAGCAGTTACTCCGGCTACACCACAGATACGCAGTATTTT
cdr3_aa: CASSYSGYTTDTQYF

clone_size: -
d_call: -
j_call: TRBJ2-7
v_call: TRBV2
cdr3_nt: TGTGCCAGCAAGAGCGGGTTGGACAGCTACGAGCAGTACTTC
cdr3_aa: CASKSGLDSYEQYF

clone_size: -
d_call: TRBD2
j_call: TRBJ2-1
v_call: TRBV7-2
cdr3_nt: TGTGCCAGGCGGACTAGCGGGAGCAATGAGCAGTTCTTC
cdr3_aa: CARRTSGSNEQFF

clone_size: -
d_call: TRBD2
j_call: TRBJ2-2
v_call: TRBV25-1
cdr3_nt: TGTGCCAGCAGTAAACCGGGACTAGCGGGAGGTCGAAACACCGGGGAGCTGTTTTTT
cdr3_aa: CASSKPGLAGGRNTGELFF

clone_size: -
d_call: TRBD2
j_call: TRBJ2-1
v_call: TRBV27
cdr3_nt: TGTGCCAGCAGTTTACTTAGCGGGAAAGTCGGTTCCTACAATGAGCAGTTCTTC
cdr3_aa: CASSLLSGKVGSYNEQFF

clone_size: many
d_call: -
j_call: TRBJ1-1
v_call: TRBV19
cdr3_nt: TGTGCCAGTAGTAACCAACAGGAGAACACTGAAGCTTTCTTT
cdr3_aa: CASSNQQENTEAFF

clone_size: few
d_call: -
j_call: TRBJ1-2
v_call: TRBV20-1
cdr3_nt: TGCAGTGCTTTACCCGAGCGTCAAGCTAACTATGGCTACACCTTC
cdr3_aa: CSALPERQANYGYTF

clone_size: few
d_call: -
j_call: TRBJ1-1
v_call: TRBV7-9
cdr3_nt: TGTGCCAGCAGCTTAGATATGGGGTATCAGAACACTGAAGCTTTCTTT
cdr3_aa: CASSLDMGYQNTEAFF

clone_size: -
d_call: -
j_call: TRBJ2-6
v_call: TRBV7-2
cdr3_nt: TGTGCCAGCAGCCGGACTATTAGCTCTGGGGCCAACGTCCTGACTTTC
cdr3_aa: CASSRTISSGANVLTF

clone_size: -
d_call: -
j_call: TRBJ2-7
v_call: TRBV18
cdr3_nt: TGTGCCAGCTCACCAGGTCAGTTCTACGAGCAGTACTTC
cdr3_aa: CASSPGQFYEQYF

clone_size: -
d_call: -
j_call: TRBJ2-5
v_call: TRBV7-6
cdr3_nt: TGTGCCAGCAGCCCGACACAGTACCAAGAGACCCAGTACTTC
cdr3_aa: CASSPTQYQETQYF

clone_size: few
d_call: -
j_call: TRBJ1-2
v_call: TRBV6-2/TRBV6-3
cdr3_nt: TGTGCCAGCAGAAAACGCCTGGAGGGCGGCGGGTATGGCTACACCTTC
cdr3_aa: CASRKRLEGGGYGYTF

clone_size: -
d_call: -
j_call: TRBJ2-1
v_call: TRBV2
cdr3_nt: TGTGCCAGCAGTGTACGTGACAGGACATTCAATGAGCAGTTCTTC
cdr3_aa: CASSVRDRTFNEQFF

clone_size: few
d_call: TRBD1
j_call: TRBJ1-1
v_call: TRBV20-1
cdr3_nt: TGCAGAGCGGGACAGGGAGGAGCTTTCTTT
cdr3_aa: CRAGQGGAFF

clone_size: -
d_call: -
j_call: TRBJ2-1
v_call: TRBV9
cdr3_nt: TGTGCCAGCAGCCCCCGCCATTTGGGGTACAATGAGCAGTTCTTC
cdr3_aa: CASSPRHLGYNEQFF

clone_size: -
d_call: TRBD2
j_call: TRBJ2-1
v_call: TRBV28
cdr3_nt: TGTGCCAGCAGTTCCCAATTAGCGGGAGGGCGCAATGAGCAGTTCTTC
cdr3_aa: CASSSQLAGGRNEQFF

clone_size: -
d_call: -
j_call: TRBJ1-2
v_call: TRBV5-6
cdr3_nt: TGTGCCAGCAGCTTGCGGGCGACAGGACCATCCTATGGCTACACCTTC
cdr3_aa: CASSLRATGPSYGYTF

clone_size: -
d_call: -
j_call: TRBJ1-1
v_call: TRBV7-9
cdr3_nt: TGTGCCAGCAGCTTTAAGGGGGTATTCGGAATGAACACTGAAGCTTTCTTT
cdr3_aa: CASSFKGVFGMNTEAFF

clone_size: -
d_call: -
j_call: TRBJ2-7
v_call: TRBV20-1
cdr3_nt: TGCAGTGCTAATACAGAGTCCCACGAGCAGTACTTC
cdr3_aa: CSANTESHEQYF

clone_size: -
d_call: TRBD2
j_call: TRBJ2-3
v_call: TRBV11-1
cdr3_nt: TGTGCCAGCAGCTCCGGACTAGCCCAGGGCACAGATACGCAGTATTTT
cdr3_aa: CASSSGLAQGTDTQYF

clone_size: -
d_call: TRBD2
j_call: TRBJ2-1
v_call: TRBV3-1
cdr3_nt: TGTGCCAGCAGCCCATCGGGACTAGCGGACAATGAGCAGTTCTTC
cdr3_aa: CASSPSGLADNEQFF

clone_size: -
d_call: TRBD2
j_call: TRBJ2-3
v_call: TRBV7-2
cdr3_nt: TGTGCCAGCAGCCTCGGACTAGCGGGAGTAACAGATACGCAGTATTTT
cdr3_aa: CASSLGLAGVTDTQYF

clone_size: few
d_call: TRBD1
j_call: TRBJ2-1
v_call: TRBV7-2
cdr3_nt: TGTGCCAGCAGCTTTGACAGGGGGCCCTTCAATGAGCAGTTCTTC
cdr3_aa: CASSFDRGPFNEQFF